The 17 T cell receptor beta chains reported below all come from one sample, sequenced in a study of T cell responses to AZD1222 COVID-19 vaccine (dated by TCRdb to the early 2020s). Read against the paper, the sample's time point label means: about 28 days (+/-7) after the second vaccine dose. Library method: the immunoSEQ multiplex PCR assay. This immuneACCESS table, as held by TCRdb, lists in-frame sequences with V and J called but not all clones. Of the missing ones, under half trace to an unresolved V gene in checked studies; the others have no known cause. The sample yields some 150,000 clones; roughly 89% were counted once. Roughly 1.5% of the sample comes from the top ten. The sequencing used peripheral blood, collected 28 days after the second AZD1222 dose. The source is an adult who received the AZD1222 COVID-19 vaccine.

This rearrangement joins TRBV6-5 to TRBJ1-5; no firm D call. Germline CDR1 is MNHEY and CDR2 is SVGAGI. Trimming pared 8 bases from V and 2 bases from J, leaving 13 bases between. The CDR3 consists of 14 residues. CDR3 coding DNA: TGTGCCAGCGATTATGGGGATGGCAATCAGCCCCAGCATTTT. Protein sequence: CASDYGDGNQPQHF.

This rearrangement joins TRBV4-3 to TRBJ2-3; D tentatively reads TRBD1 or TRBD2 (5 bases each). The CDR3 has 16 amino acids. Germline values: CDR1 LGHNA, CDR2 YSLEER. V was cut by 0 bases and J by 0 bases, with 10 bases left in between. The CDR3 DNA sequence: TGCGCCAGCAGCCAAGATTTGGGACGTAGCACAGATACGCAGTATTTT. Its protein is CASSQDLGRSTDTQYF.

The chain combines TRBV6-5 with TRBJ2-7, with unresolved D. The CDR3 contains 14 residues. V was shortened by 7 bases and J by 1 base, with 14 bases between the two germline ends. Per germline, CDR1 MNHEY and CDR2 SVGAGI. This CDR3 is CASTDGPNSYEQYF. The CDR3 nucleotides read TGTGCCAGCACCGACGGGCCAAATTCCTACGAGCAGTACTTC.

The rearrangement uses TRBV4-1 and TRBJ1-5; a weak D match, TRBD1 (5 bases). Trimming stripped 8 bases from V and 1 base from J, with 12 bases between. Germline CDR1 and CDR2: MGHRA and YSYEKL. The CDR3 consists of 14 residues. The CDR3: CASGTILSNQPQHF. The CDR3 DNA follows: TGCGCCAGCGGGACGATCTTAAGCAATCAGCCCCAGCATTTT.

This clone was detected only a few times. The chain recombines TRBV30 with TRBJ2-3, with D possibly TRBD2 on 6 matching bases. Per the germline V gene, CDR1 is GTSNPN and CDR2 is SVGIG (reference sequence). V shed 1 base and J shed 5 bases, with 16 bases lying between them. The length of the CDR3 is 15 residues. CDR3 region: CAWSATSPGRDTQYF. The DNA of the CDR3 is TGTGCCTGGAGTGCGACTAGTCCGGGGCGAGATACGCAGTATTTT.

The CDR3 DNA follows: TGTGCTAGTGGTACCTCAGGGAGGGAAAAACTGTTTTTT. Translation: CASGTSGREKLFF. The V gene is TRBV12-5, the J gene TRBJ1-4; TRBD1 might be the D (5 bases). This CDR3 has 13 residues. The germline V and J ends were trimmed by 5 bases and 8 bases, with 12 bases remaining between them. The germline V gene has CDR1 LGHNT and CDR2 FRNRAP. The entire variable domain, with the rest obtained from reference TRBV12-5 and TRBJ1-4, is as follows: DARVTQTPRHKVTEMGQEVTMRCQPILGHNTVFWYRQTMMQGLELLAYFRNRAPLDDSGMPKDRFSAEMPDATLATLKIQPSEPRDSAVYFCASGTSGREKLFFGSGTQLSVL.

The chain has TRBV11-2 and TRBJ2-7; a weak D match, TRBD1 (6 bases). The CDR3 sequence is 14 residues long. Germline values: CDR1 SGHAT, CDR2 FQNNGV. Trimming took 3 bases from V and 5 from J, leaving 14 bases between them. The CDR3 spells CASSFRDKIHEQYF. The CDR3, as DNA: TGTGCCAGCAGCTTCCGGGACAAGATCCACGAGCAGTACTTC.

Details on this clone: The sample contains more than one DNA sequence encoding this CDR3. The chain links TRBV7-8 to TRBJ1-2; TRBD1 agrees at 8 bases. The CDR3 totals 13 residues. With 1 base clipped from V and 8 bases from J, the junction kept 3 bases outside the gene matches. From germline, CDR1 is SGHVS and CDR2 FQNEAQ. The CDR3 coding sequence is TGTGCCAGCAGCTTAGGACAGGGGAACGGCTACACCTTC. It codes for CASSLGQGNGYTF.

CDR3 nucleotides: TGTGCCAGCATGCGGAGGGACCTAGCCAAAAACATTCAGTACTTC. It is translated as CASMRRDLAKNIQYF. V and J are TRBV6-6 and TRBJ2-4; D possibly corresponds to TRBD2 (6 bases). Per germline, CDR1 MNHNY and CDR2 SVGAGI (reference sequence). The CDR3 runs to 15 residues. The ends were cut back, 7 bases at V and 0 bases at J, with 13 bases in the middle.

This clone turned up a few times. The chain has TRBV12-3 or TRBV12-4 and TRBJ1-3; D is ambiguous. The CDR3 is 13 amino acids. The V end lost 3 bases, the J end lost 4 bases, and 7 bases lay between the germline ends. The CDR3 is CASSLFRGNTIYF. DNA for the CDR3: TGTGCCAGCAGTTTGTTCCGGGGAAACACCATATATTTT.

The CDR3 sequence is CSVEGYGERDTQYF. The DNA for the CDR3 is TGCAGCGTTGAGGGATATGGGGAGAGGGATACGCAGTATTTT. The gene calls are TRBV29-1 and TRBJ2-3, with a possible D match to TRBD2 (5 bases). The CDR3 is 14 amino acids. Deletions cut 3 bases from V and 6 bases from J, with 16 bases between. Per the germline V gene, CDR1 is SQVTM and CDR2 is ANQGSEA.

CDR3 sequence: CASSRDGNQPQHF. The CDR3 coding sequence is TGTGCCAGCAGTCGGGACGGAAATCAGCCCCAGCATTTT. The chain has TRBV12-3 or TRBV12-4 and TRBJ1-5; a weak D match, TRBD1 (5 bases). V was pared by 5 bases and J by 4 bases, with 9 bases between. The CDR3 is 13 amino acids.

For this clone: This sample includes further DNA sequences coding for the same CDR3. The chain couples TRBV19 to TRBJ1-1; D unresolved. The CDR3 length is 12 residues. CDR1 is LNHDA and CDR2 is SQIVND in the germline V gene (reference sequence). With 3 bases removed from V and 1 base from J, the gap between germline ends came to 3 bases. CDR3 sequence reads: CASSIGNTEAFF. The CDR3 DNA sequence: TGTGCCAGTAGTATCGGGAACACTGAAGCTTTCTTT.

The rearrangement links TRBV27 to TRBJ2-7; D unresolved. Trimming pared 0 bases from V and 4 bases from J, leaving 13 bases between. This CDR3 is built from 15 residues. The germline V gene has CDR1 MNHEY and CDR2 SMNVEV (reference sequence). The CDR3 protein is CASSLSSPEAYEQYF. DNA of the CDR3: TGTGCCAGCAGTTTATCTAGCCCTGAAGCTTACGAGCAGTACTTC.

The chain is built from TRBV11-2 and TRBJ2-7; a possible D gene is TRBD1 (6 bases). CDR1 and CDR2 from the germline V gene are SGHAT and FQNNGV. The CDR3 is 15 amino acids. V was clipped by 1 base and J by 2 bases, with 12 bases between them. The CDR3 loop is CASSLVPGATYEQYF. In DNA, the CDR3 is TGTGCCAGCAGCTTAGTTCCAGGGGCGACCTACGAGCAGTACTTC.

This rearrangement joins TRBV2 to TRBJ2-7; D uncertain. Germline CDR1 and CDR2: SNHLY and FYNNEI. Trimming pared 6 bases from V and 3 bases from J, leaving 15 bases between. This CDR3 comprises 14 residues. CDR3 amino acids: CASSISQVGYEQYF. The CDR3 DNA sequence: TGTGCCAGCAGCATCAGCCAGGTGGGCTACGAGCAGTACTTC.

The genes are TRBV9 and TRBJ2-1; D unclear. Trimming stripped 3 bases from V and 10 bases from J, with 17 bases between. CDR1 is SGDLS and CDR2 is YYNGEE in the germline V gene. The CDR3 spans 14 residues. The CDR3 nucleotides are TGTGCCAGCAGCGCTCCCGGGCGGACGTTGGAGCAGTTCTTC. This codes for CASSAPGRTLEQFF.